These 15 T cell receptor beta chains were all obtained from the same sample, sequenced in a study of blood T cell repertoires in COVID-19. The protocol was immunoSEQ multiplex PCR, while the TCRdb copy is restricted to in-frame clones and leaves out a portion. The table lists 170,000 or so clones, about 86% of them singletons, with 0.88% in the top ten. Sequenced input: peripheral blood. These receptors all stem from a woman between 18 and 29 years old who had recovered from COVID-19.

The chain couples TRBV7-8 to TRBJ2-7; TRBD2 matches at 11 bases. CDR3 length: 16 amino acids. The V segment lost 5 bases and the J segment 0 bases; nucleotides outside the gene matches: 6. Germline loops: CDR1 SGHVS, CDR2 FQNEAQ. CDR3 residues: CASSPELAGASYEQYV. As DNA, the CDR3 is TGTGCCAGCAGCCCTGAACTAGCGGGGGCCTCCTACGAGCAGTACGTC.

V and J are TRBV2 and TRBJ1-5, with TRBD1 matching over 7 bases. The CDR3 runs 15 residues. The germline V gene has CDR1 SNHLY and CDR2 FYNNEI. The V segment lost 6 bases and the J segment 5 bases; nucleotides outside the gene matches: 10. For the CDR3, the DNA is TGTGCCAGCAGGCGACAGGGTGGGAGTTATCAGCCCCAGCATTTT. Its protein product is CASRRQGGSYQPQHF.

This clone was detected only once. DNA of the CDR3: TGCGCCAGCAGCCAAAAACTAGCGGGGGTGACTCTTCAAGAGACCCAGTACTTC. This codes for CASSQKLAGVTLQETQYF. The chain carries TRBV4-1 and TRBJ2-5, with TRBD2 matching over 11 bases. Germline trimming cut 2 bases from V and 2 bases from J; bases unmatched to any gene: 10. Germline CDR1 reads MGHRA; CDR2 reads YSYEKL. The CDR3 has 18 residues.

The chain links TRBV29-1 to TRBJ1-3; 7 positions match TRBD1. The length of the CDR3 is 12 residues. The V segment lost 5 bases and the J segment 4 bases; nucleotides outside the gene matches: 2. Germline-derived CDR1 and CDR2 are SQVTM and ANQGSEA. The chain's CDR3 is CSVSGGGNTIYF. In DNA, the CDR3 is TGCAGCGTTTCAGGGGGAGGAAACACCATATATTTT.

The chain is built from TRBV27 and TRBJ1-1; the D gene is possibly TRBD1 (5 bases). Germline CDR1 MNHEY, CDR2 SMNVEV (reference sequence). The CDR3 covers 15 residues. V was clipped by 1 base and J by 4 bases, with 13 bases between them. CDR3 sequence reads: CASSLLQGWGTEAFF. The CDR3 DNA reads TGTGCCAGCAGTTTATTGCAGGGTTGGGGCACTGAAGCTTTCTTT.

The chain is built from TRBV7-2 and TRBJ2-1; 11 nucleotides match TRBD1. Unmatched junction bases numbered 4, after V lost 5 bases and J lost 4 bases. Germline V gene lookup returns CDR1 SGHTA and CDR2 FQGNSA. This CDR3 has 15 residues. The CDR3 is CASSAGTGGYNEQFF. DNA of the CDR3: TGTGCCAGCAGCGCCGGGACAGGGGGGTACAATGAGCAGTTCTTC.

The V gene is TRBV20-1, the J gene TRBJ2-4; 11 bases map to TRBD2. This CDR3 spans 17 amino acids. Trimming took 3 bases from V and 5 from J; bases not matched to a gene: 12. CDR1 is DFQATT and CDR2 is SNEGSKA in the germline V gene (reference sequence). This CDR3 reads CSASGHSGGAGENIQYF. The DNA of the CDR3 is TGCAGTGCTAGTGGTCATAGCGGGGGGGCGGGAGAAAACATTCAGTACTTC.

The CDR3 region is CASSQGFRQPQHF. CDR3 bases: TGTGCCAGCTCCCAGGGATTTCGTCAGCCCCAGCATTTT. The V and J genes are TRBV18 and TRBJ1-5, with D perhaps matching TRBD1 (5 bases). Germline CDR1 KGHSH, CDR2 LQKENI. The CDR3 has 13 residues. V was shortened by 6 bases and J by 6 bases, with 12 bases between the two germline ends.

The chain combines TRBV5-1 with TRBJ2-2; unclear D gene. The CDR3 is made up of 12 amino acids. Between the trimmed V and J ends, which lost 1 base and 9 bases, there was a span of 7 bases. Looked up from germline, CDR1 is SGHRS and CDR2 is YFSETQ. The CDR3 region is CASSLSQRELFF. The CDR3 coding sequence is TGCGCCAGCAGCTTGTCCCAGAGGGAGCTGTTTTTT.

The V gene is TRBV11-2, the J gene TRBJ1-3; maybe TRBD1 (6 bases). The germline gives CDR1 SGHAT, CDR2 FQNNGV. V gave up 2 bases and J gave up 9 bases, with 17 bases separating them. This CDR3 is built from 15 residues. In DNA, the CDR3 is TGTGCCAGCAGCTTATGGGGGCAGCCGGAAGGCACCATATATTTT. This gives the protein CASSLWGQPEGTIYF.

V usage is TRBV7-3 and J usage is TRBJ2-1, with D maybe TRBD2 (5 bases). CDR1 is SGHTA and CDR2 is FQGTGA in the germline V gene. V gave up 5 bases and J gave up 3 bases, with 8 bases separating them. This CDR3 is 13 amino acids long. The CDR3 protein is CASSPRDYNEQFF. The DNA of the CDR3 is TGTGCCAGCAGCCCACGGGACTACAATGAGCAGTTCTTC.

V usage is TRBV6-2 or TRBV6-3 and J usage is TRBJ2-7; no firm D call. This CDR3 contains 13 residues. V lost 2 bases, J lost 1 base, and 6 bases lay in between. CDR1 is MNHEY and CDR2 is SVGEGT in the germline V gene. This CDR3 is CASSYVGSYEQYV. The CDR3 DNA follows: TGTGCCAGCAGTTACGTCGGTTCCTACGAGCAGTACGTC.

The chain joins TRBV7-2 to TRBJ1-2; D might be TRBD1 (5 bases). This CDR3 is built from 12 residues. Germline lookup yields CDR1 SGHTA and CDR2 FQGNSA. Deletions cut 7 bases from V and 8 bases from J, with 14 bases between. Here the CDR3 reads CASTGGSRGYTF. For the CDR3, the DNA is TGTGCCAGCACCGGGGGTTCGCGCGGCTACACCTTC.

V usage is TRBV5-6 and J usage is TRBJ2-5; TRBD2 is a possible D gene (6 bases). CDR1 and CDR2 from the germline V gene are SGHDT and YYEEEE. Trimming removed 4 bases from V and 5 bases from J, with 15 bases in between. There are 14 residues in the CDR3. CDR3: CASSPLGGRETQYF. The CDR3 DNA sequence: TGTGCCAGCAGCCCGCTCGGTGGGAGGGAGACCCAGTACTTC.

The CDR3 spells CASSQVKGGNQPQHF. As DNA, the CDR3 is TGTGCCAGCAGCCAAGTAAAAGGGGGCAATCAGCCCCAGCATTTT. The chain employs TRBV4-2 and TRBJ1-5; D perhaps matches TRBD1 (5 bases). The CDR3 totals 15 residues. V was clipped by 1 base and J by 2 bases, with 9 bases between them. Germline CDR1 and CDR2: LGHNA and YNFKEQ.